A single sample is the source of the 9 T cell receptor beta chains below, sequenced in a study of blood T cell repertoires in COVID-19. Sequenced by immunoSEQ multiplex PCR; TCRdb stores in-frame clones only, minus some. This sample has 200,000 to 300,000 clones, with around 87% found just once. Sequencing was carried out using peripheral blood. These TCRs come from a woman aged 60-75 years with COVID-19, enrolled during active disease.

The chain combines TRBV7-2 with TRBJ1-1; no reliable D call. Per germline, CDR1 SGHTA and CDR2 FQGNSA. The CDR3 is 15 residues long. V was cut by 5 bases and J by 0 bases, with 13 bases left in between. The CDR3 loop is CASSPLSVVNTEAFF. CDR3 sequence (DNA): TGTGCCAGCAGCCCCCTTTCGGTGGTGAACACTGAAGCTTTCTTT.

This clone was seen a single time. The V call is TRBV5-1, the J call TRBJ2-7; D is possibly TRBD1 (7 bases). Trimming stripped 0 bases from V and 5 bases from J, with 18 bases between. CDR1 SGHRS and CDR2 YFSETQ come from the germline V gene. The CDR3 covers 16 residues. The CDR3 region has the DNA TGCGCCAGCAGCTTGGCCCCAGGGGGGAGACCCCACGAGCAGTACTTC. It yields the protein CASSLAPGGRPHEQYF. The entire variable domain, with the rest obtained from reference TRBV5-1 and TRBJ2-7, is as follows: KAGVTQTPRYLIKTRGQQVTLSCSPISGHRSVSWYQQTPGQGLQFLFEYFSETQRNKGNFPGRFSGRQFSNSRSEMNVSTLELGDSALYLCASSLAPGGRPHEQYFGPGTRLTVT.

The chain joins TRBV9 to TRBJ2-2, with a possible D match to TRBD1 (6 bases). The CDR3 is 15 amino acids. Germline CDR1 and CDR2: SGDLS and YYNGEE. The germline V and J ends were trimmed by 0 bases and 0 bases, with 6 bases remaining between them. The CDR3 is CASSVGQANTGELFF. CDR3 DNA sequence: TGTGCCAGCAGCGTAGGACAGGCGAACACCGGGGAGCTGTTTTTT.

The chain has TRBV2 and TRBJ2-1; TRBD2 aligns across 12 bases. V was clipped by 8 bases and J by 7 bases; unmatched bases: 9. The CDR3 runs 15 residues. Germline loops: CDR1 SNHLY, CDR2 FYNNEI. For the CDR3, the DNA is TGTGCCAGCCAAGTCGGGACTAGCGGGTATAATGAGCAGTTCTTC. It yields the protein CASQVGTSGYNEQFF.

The rearrangement links TRBV24-1 to TRBJ2-1; D might be TRBD2 (6 bases). The CDR3 extends over 18 amino acids. In germline, CDR1 is KGHDR, CDR2 SFDVKD. V was shortened by 4 bases and J by 3 bases, with 21 bases between the two germline ends. The CDR3, as DNA: TGTGCCACCAGTGAATGGTGGAGGAGGAGGGAGCGCTACAATGAGCAGTTCTTC. As protein: CATSEWWRRRERYNEQFF.

The chain couples TRBV7-2 to TRBJ2-7, with D maybe TRBD2 (5 bases). This CDR3 has 13 amino acids. The V end lost 4 bases, the J end lost 7 bases, and 14 bases lay between the germline ends. Germline V gene lookup returns CDR1 SGHTA and CDR2 FQGNSA. CDR3 region: CASSSQARGEQYF. The CDR3 DNA sequence: TGTGCCAGCAGCTCCCAAGCGCGAGGGGAGCAGTACTTC.

This clone was picked up a small number of times. CDR3 amino acids: CASSARLAGGYEQFF. CDR3 DNA sequence: TGTGCCAGCAGCGCCCGACTAGCGGGGGGTTATGAGCAGTTCTTC. The chain recombines TRBV7-2 with TRBJ2-1, with 13 nucleotides matching TRBD2. Losses at the gene ends were 5 bases for V and 8 bases for J; bases not matched to a gene: 6. Germline V lookup: CDR1 SGHTA, CDR2 FQGNSA. This CDR3 spans 15 amino acids.

V and J are TRBV14 and TRBJ2-7; 8 positions agree with TRBD2. The CDR3 consists of 16 residues. Per the germline V gene, CDR1 is SGHDN and CDR2 is FVKESK. Trimming at V came to 3 bases and at J to 3 bases, leaving 10 bases not matched to a gene. The CDR3 nucleotides read TGTGCCAGCAGCCAGAGGGCGGGAGGCCGCATCTACGAGCAGTACTTC. Protein: CASSQRAGGRIYEQYF.

This clone was detected a few times. This chain joins TRBV5-4 and TRBJ2-7; 9 nucleotides match TRBD1. J gave up 1 base and V 4 bases, and 9 bases lay outside the gene matches. Germline V gene lookup returns CDR1 SGHNT and CDR2 YYREEE (reference sequence). The CDR3 extends over 16 amino acids. The CDR3 region has the DNA TGTGCCAGCAGCCCAAGGACAGGGGCCCTTTCCTACGAGCAGTACTTC. As protein: CASSPRTGALSYEQYF.